This paragraph covers one T cell receptor beta chain sequence. TCRdb keeps only in-frame clones here, not all; method: immunoSEQ multiplex PCR. The table includes about 76,000 clones, about 90% detected once. The data stem from a study of blood T cell repertoires in COVID-19. Study information: Collection of acute and convalescent COVID-19 samples took place in the United States, Italy and Spain.

Germline V lookup: CDR1 GTSNPN, CDR2 SVGIG (reference sequence). The CDR3 runs to 13 residues. Trimming removed 3 bases from V and 4 bases from J, with 13 bases in between. The rearrangement joins TRBV30 to TRBJ2-7; possibly TRBD2 for D (6 bases). The origin of this receptor is a human donor in a cohort sampled during active COVID-19. Sequencing was carried out using peripheral blood. The CDR3 sequence is CAWRSGVGYEQYF. The CDR3 DNA is TGTGCCTGGAGGTCGGGGGTTGGGTACGAGCAGTACTTC.